This is a list of T cell receptor beta chains from one sample in a study of blood T cells in healthy people across ages. Each CDR3 protein gets one entry after TCRdb re-called the 5' RACE reads with MiXCR. The table has 1.5 million or so distinct CDR3 sequences, 35% to 45% seen once. What was sequenced was blood. The origin of the receptors is a young woman in good health. Each CDR3 is given with its conserved first and last residue.

j_gene: TRBJ2-1; v_gene: TRBV20-1; CDR3aa: CNARVGLAGPYNEQFF
j_gene: TRBJ2-1; v_gene: TRBV6-5; CDR3aa: CASSYERGGLGHEQFF
j_gene: TRBJ2-7; v_gene: TRBV6-1; CDR3aa: CASREGTSGTYEQYF
j_gene: TRBJ2-7; v_gene: TRBV7-9; CDR3aa: CASSPGVGQISYEQYF
j_gene: TRBJ1-4; v_gene: TRBV10-2; CDR3aa: CASSDRGREKLFF
j_gene: TRBJ2-7; v_gene: TRBV7-9; CDR3aa: CASTPIRDRNPEQYF
j_gene: TRBJ2-6; v_gene: TRBV20-1; CDR3aa: CSASVEGGANVLTF
j_gene: TRBJ2-1; v_gene: TRBV24-1; CDR3aa: CATISHWQFF
j_gene: TRBJ2-3; v_gene: TRBV7-9; CDR3aa: CASSLALAPRTDTQYF
j_gene: TRBJ2-7; v_gene: TRBV9; CDR3aa: CASSVDLGGSYEQYF
j_gene: TRBJ2-1; v_gene: TRBV5-1; CDR3aa: CASSPPGADNEQFF
j_gene: TRBJ2-2; v_gene: TRBV5-1; CDR3aa: CASSLQGWTDTGELFF
j_gene: -; v_gene: TRBV29-1; CDR3aa: CSVLAGESYEQYF
j_gene: TRBJ2-2; v_gene: TRBV4-1; CDR3aa: CTSSLDLSAGGPTGELFF
j_gene: TRBJ2-4; v_gene: TRBV10-3; CDR3aa: CAVSDRVLNIQYF
j_gene: TRBJ2-5; v_gene: TRBV7-3; CDR3aa: CASSLIPGEQYF
j_gene: TRBJ1-3; v_gene: TRBV27; CDR3aa: CASSSSFAEGAGNTIYF
j_gene: TRBJ2-1; v_gene: TRBV20-1; CDR3aa: CSASGTSNNEQFF
j_gene: TRBJ1-5; v_gene: TRBV28; CDR3aa: CASSLSEVGTGLINQPQHF
j_gene: TRBJ1-1; v_gene: TRBV5-4; CDR3aa: CASSLNRGVSEAFF
j_gene: TRBJ2-1; v_gene: TRBV5-6; CDR3aa: CASSIPDGGTVSYNEQFF
j_gene: TRBJ2-7; v_gene: TRBV5-1; CDR3aa: CASSFNAGSSYEQYF
j_gene: TRBJ2-3; v_gene: TRBV11-2; CDR3aa: CASSSLRASTGTQYF
j_gene: TRBJ2-7; v_gene: TRBV5-1; CDR3aa: CASSFGGVYEQYF
j_gene: TRBJ1-5; v_gene: TRBV7-2; CDR3aa: CASSLSRASNQPQHF
j_gene: TRBJ2-2; v_gene: TRBV20-1; CDR3aa: CSARDMMATGELFF
j_gene: TRBJ2-7; v_gene: TRBV29-1; CDR3aa: CSVAPSGRGTYKQYF
j_gene: TRBJ1-2; v_gene: TRBV20-1; CDR3aa: CSARQGVGNYGYTF
j_gene: TRBJ2-1; v_gene: TRBV5-1; CDR3aa: CASSSSSERSYNEQFF
j_gene: TRBJ1-5; v_gene: TRBV28; CDR3aa: CASSLGTGGEEPQHF
j_gene: TRBJ2-7; v_gene: TRBV12-3/TRBV12-4; CDR3aa: CASSLAGGPSYEQYF
j_gene: TRBJ2-2; v_gene: TRBV20-1; CDR3aa: CSALKKGHRYTGELFF
j_gene: TRBJ1-6; v_gene: TRBV6-5; CDR3aa: CASSYGGSPLHF
j_gene: TRBJ2-3; v_gene: TRBV4-3; CDR3aa: CASSQQGARVGDTQYF
j_gene: TRBJ2-5; v_gene: TRBV7-9; CDR3aa: CTSSEGLEQYF
j_gene: TRBJ1-2; v_gene: TRBV9; CDR3aa: CASSVVTRADYGYTF
j_gene: TRBJ2-2; v_gene: TRBV28; CDR3aa: CASSLIAGGNTGELFF
j_gene: -; v_gene: TRBV6-5; CDR3aa: CASSYGRLTGEQYF
j_gene: TRBJ2-2; v_gene: TRBV13; CDR3aa: CASSSALTANTGELFF
j_gene: TRBJ2-7; v_gene: TRBV7-2; CDR3aa: CASTPVQGTTYEQYF
j_gene: TRBJ2-5; v_gene: TRBV28; CDR3aa: CASSLPWTSGRGSVTYNEQYF
j_gene: -; v_gene: TRBV5-1; CDR3aa: CASSPGTISYNEQYF
j_gene: TRBJ2-1; v_gene: TRBV12-3/TRBV12-4; CDR3aa: CASSFGTGKPGNEQFF
j_gene: TRBJ2-5; v_gene: TRBV2; CDR3aa: CASSARLAEGETQYF
j_gene: TRBJ1-1; v_gene: TRBV9; CDR3aa: CANSVDRRAGSEAFF
j_gene: TRBJ1-4; v_gene: TRBV6-6; CDR3aa: CASRPGQGADEKLFF
j_gene: TRBJ2-1; v_gene: TRBV15; CDR3aa: CATSRDAGTGGFNEQFF
j_gene: TRBJ2-3; v_gene: TRBV6-1; CDR3aa: CASKVTASTDTQYF
j_gene: TRBJ2-3; v_gene: TRBV29-1; CDR3aa: CSVEDGGATDTQYF
j_gene: TRBJ1-5; v_gene: TRBV2; CDR3aa: CASLGQGLGNQPQHF
j_gene: TRBJ1-4; v_gene: TRBV7-8; CDR3aa: CASSPRTGVNEKLFF
j_gene: TRBJ2-7; v_gene: TRBV7-2; CDR3aa: CASSLSFAARPLYEQYF
j_gene: TRBJ1-1; v_gene: TRBV20-1; CDR3aa: CSARVSRMNTEAFF
j_gene: TRBJ2-1; v_gene: TRBV12-3/TRBV12-4; CDR3aa: CASSSMRGHYNEQFF
j_gene: TRBJ2-4; v_gene: TRBV7-9; CDR3aa: CASSSWDRLYEQYF
j_gene: TRBJ1-2; v_gene: TRBV5-1; CDR3aa: CASSWEGQIPNYGYTF
j_gene: TRBJ2-2; v_gene: TRBV5-1; CDR3aa: CASRPSGTNTGELFF